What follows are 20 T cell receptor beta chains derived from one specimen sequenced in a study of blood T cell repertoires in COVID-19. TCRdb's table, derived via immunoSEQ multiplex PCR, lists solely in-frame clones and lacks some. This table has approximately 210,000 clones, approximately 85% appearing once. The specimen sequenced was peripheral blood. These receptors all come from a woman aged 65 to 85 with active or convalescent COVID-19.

The CDR3 is CASSEYRGTGNTIYF. The DNA of the CDR3 is TGTGCCAGCAGTGAGTACAGGGGCACTGGAAACACCATATATTTT. The J gene is TRBJ1-3, the V gene TRBV27; 7 nucleotides align to TRBD1. Looked up from germline, CDR1 is MNHEY and CDR2 is SMNVEV (reference sequence). The length of the CDR3 is 15 residues. J was trimmed by 2 bases and V by 5 bases; bases with no gene match: 6.

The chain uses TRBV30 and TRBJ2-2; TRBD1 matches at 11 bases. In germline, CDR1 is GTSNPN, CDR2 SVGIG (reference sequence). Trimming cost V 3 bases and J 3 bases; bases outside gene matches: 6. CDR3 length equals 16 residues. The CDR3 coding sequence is TGTGCCTGGAGATCCGGACAGGGGGCTGACACCGGGGAGCTGTTTTTT. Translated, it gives CAWRSGQGADTGELFF.

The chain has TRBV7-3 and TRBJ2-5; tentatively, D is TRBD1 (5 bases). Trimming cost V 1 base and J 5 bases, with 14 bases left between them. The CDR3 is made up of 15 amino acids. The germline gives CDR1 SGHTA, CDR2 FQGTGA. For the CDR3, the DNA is TGTGCCAGCAGCTTAAATCAGGGCGGTGGGGAGACCCAGTACTTC. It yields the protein CASSLNQGGGETQYF.

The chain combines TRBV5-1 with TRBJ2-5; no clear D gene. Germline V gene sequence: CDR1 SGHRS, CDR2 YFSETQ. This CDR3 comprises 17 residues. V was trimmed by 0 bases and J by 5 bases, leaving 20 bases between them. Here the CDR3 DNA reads TGCGCCAGCAGCTTGGTTTCGCAGGCCCCGAATGGGGAGACCCAGTACTTC. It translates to CASSLVSQAPNGETQYF.

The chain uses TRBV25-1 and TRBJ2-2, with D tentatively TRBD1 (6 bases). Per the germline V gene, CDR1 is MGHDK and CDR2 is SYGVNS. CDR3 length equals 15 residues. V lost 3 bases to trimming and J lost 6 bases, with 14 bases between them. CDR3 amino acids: CASSDRHRVAGELFF. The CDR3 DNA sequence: TGTGCCAGCAGTGATCGACACAGGGTAGCCGGGGAGCTGTTTTTT.

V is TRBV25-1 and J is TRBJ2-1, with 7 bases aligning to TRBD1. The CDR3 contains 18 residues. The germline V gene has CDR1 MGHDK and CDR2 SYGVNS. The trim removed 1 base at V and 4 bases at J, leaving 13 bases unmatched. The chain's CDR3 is CASSESMGRGILYNEQFF. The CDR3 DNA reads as TGTGCCAGCAGTGAATCAATGGGCAGGGGGATACTATACAATGAGCAGTTCTTC.

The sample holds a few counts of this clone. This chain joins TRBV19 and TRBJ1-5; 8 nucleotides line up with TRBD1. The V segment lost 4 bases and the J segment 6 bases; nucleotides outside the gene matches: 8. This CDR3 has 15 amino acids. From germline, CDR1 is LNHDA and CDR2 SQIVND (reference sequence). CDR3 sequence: CASSTRQGMGQPQHF. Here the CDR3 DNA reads TGTGCCAGTAGTACACGACAGGGGATGGGTCAGCCCCAGCATTTT.

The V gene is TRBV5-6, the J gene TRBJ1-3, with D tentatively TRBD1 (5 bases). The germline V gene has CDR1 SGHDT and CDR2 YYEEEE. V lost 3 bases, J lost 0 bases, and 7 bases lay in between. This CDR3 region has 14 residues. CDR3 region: CASSWTTSGNTIYF. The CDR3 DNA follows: TGTGCCAGCAGCTGGACAACCTCTGGAAACACCATATATTTT.

CDR3 region: CASSMTGKDEQYF. The CDR3 DNA follows: TGTGCCAGTAGTATGACAGGGAAGGACGAGCAGTACTTC. The rearrangement uses TRBV19 and TRBJ2-7; 7 positions agree with TRBD1. V shed 3 bases, J shed 5 bases, and the junction held 4 bases outside the gene matches. The CDR3 totals 13 residues. The V gene's germline CDR1 is LNHDA and CDR2 SQIVND (reference sequence).

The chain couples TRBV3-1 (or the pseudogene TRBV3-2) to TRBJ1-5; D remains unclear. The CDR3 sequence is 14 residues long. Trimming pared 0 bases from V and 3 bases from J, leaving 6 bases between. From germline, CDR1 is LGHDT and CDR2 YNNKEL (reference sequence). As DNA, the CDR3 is TGTGCCAGCAGCCAAGAGGGCTCCAATCAGCCCCAGCATTTT. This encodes CASSQEGSNQPQHF.

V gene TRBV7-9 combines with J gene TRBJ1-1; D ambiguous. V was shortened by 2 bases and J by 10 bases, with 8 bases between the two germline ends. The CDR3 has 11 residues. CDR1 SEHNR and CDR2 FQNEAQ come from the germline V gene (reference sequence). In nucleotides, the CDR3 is TGTGCCAGCAGCTTATTAGTCGGAGCTTTCTTT. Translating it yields CASSLLVGAFF.

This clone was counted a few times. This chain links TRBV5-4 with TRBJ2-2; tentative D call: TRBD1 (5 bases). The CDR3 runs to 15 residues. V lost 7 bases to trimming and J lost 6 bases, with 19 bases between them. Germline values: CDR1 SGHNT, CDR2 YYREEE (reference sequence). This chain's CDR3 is CASGAKAGRAGELFF. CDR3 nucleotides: TGTGCCAGCGGGGCGAAGGCAGGCCGGGCCGGGGAGCTGTTTTTT.

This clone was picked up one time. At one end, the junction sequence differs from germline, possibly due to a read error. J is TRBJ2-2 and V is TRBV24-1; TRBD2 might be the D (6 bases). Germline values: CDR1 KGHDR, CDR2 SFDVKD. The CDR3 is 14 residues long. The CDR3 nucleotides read TGTGCCGCCAGCTCTAGCGCCGAAACCGGGGAGCTGTTTTTT. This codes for CAASSSAETGELFF.

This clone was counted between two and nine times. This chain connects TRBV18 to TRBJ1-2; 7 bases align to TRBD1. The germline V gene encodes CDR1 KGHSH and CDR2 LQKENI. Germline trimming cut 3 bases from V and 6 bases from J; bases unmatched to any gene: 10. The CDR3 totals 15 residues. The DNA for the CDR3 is TGTGCCAGCTCACCGACCATAGGGGGCCAGGATGGCTACACCTTC. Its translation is CASSPTIGGQDGYTF.

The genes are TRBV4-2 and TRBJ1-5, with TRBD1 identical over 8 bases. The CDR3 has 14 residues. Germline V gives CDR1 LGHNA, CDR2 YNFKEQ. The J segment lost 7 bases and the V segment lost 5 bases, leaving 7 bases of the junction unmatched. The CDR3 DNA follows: TGTGCCAGCAGCATATCAGGGGGCACCCAGCCCCAGCATTTT. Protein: CASSISGGTQPQHF.

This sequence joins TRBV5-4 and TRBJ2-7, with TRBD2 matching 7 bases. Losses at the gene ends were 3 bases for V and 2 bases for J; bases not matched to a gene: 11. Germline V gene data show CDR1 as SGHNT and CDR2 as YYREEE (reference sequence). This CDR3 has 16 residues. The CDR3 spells CASSSKRGDPTYEQYF. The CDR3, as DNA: TGTGCCAGCAGCTCAAAACGGGGGGATCCTACCTACGAGCAGTACTTC.

This chain's CDR3 is CASRRQGVETQYF. The CDR3 nucleotides read TGTGCCAGCAGGAGACAGGGGGTCGAGACCCAGTACTTC. The V and J genes are TRBV11-1 and TRBJ2-5; 9 nucleotides line up with TRBD1. The germline CDR1 and CDR2 sequences are SGHAT and FQDESV (reference sequence). The CDR3 runs 13 residues. The J segment lost 5 bases and the V segment lost 6 bases, leaving 4 bases of the junction unmatched.

Written as DNA, the CDR3 is TGTGCCACCCAGGAGGGGGCCGGCAATGAGCAGTTCTTC. Encoded protein: CATQEGAGNEQFF. The rearrangement links TRBV6-5 to TRBJ2-1; possibly TRBD1 for D (7 bases). The CDR3 consists of 13 residues. Trimming took 10 bases from V and 6 from J, leaving 16 bases between them. Germline V gene lookup returns CDR1 MNHEY and CDR2 SVGAGI.

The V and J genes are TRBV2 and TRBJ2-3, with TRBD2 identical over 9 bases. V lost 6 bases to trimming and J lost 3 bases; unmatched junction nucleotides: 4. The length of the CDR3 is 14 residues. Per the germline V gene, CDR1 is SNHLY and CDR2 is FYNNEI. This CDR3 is CASRSGLATDTQYF. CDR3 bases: TGTGCCAGCAGGTCGGGACTAGCAACAGATACGCAGTATTTT.

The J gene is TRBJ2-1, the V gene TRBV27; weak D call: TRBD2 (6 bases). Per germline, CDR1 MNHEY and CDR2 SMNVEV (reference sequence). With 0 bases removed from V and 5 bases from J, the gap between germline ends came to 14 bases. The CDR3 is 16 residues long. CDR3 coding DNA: TGTGCCAGCAGTTTATCTACCGGGACTGGTAACAATGAGCAGTTCTTC. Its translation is CASSLSTGTGNNEQFF.